This TCR beta chain is from a study of Graves' ophthalmopathy and Graves' hyperthyroidism. General study findings and limits: Most thyroid clonotypes expanded beyond 0.001 frequency were also found in blood. For predicting ophthalmopathy progression, the model had about 64% sensitivity and 72% to 85% specificity.

This CDR3 is 11 amino acids long. Germline CDR1 is SQVTM and CDR2 is ANQGSEA. V lost 6 bases to trimming and J lost 12 bases, with 17 bases between them. RNA served as the template for amplifying TCR beta CDR3 regions. First-round RT-PCR relied on HTBI primers, and a second-round multiplex PCR came next. MiXCR, applied by TCRdb to the multiplex PCR reads, yields one record per CDR3 protein. Counted here are 650,000 to 900,000 distinct CDR3 sequences, roughly 40% occurring once; the ten biggest clones make up 35% to 55%. A few counts support this clonotype. Its matching antigen is unknown. The receptor's source is an adult man with Graves' ophthalmopathy. V and J are TRBV29-1 and TRBJ1-2, with D possibly matching TRBD1 (5 bases). Sample: peripheral blood. CDR3 coding DNA: TGCAGCGTCCGAGGGGCAGCTGGAAACACCTTC. Protein: CSVRGAAGNTF.